This TCR beta chain was observed in a study of cytotoxic CD8 clonotypes in ibrutinib-treated CLL. As regards this clone: Its target is not known.

A 1 in 200,000 to 1 in 1 million T cell depth was the sequencing target. Libraries were prepared by immunoSEQ multiplex PCR; TCRdb keeps only in-frame clonotypes and omits some of them. The data hold about 89,000 clones, with 70% to 85% observed a single time. The length of the CDR3 is 16 residues. Germline values: CDR1 SGHRS, CDR2 YFSETQ. V shed 0 bases and J 0 bases; nucleotides not matched to a gene: 3. Study-level results: Treatment saw public clonotypes, which were uncommon, either contract or stay stable.

The material was PBMCs, obtained after 12 months of ibrutinib treatment. The chain recombines TRBV5-1 with TRBJ2-5; 9 positions match TRBD1. This clonotype was obtained from a human donor with chronic lymphocytic leukemia. The CDR3 is CASSLEQGAYQETQYF. Written as DNA, the CDR3 is TGCGCCAGCAGCTTGGAACAGGGGGCTTACCAAGAGACCCAGTACTTC.